The sequence of this TCR beta chain was determined in a study of blood T cell repertoires in COVID-19. Germline-derived CDR1 and CDR2 are LNHDA and SQIVND (reference sequence). CDR3 length: 16 residues. Trimming cost V 6 bases and J 6 bases; bases outside gene matches: 8. Study processing details: From reference gene primer amplification, estimates of nucleated cell counts were derived. TCRdb's table, derived via immunoSEQ multiplex PCR, lists solely in-frame clones and lacks some. V and J calls and clone size are those listed in that table; D and trimming were worked out from the DNA. The data contain some 170,000 clones, roughly 85% of them singletons.

This sequence was found in a woman aged 60-75 years with acute or convalescent COVID-19. The specimen sequenced was peripheral blood. The chain has TRBV19 and TRBJ2-2; 12 nucleotides agree with TRBD2. The CDR3 bases are TGTGCCAGTAGACTGACTAGCGGGAGTTCCTCCGGGGAGCTGTTTTTT. Translated: CASRLTSGSSSGELFF.